What follows is one T cell receptor (beta chain) and its context. The data belong to a study of blood T cell repertoires in COVID-19. Background on the study: Spain, Italy and the United States supplied samples that represented acute and convalescent COVID-19.

The repertoire was sequenced with immunoSEQ multiplex PCR; TCRdb's copy has only in-frame clones and lacks some. The data show around 250,000 clones, roughly 90% seen once. This CDR3 has 15 residues. V was trimmed by 4 bases and J by 0 bases, leaving 13 bases between them. CDR1 is SGHKS, CDR2 YYEKEE, per germline (reference sequence). This chain links TRBV5-5 with TRBJ1-1, with no clear D. The sample comprised peripheral blood. The TCR comes from a woman aged 30 to 39 with active or convalescent COVID-19. CDR3 in amino acids: CASSALAGMNTEAFF. The CDR3 DNA reads as TGTGCCAGCAGCGCCTTGGCCGGGATGAACACTGAAGCTTTCTTT.